Shown below are 27 T cell receptor beta chains from a single sample sequenced in a study of PD-1 blockade in classical Hodgkin lymphoma. Libraries were prepared by immunoSEQ multiplex PCR; TCRdb keeps only in-frame clonotypes and omits some of them. The sample has 70,000 or so clones, roughly 91% seen once; the top ten hold 8%. The patients all showed relapse after autologous stem cell transplantation, while their brentuximab vedotin exposure varied. Source: peripheral blood mononuclear cells (PBMCs), taken at baseline. The origin of the receptors is a human donor with classical Hodgkin lymphoma.

This clone was counted once. The chain couples TRBV9 to TRBJ1-2; D remains unclear. The CDR3 extends over 14 amino acids. The germline V and J ends were trimmed by 0 bases and 3 bases, with 9 bases remaining between them. Germline V gives CDR1 SGDLS, CDR2 YYNGEE. Here the CDR3 reads CASSVAGSHYGYTF. The CDR3 nucleotides are TGTGCCAGCAGCGTAGCAGGCAGCCACTATGGCTACACCTTC.

The chain employs TRBV6-1 and TRBJ2-7; D is unresolved. Trimming cost V 2 bases and J 6 bases, with 11 bases left between them. CDR3 size: 13 residues. Germline CDR1 MNHNS, CDR2 SASEGT. The CDR3 region is CASSELGLLEQYF. CDR3 bases: TGTGCCAGCAGTGAACTTGGTCTACTCGAGCAGTACTTC.

This chain joins TRBV30 and TRBJ2-1; 11 nucleotides line up with TRBD2. The V and J ends lost 2 bases and 5 bases, in that order; junction bases with no gene match: 5. Germline V lookup: CDR1 GTSNPN, CDR2 SVGIG (reference sequence). The CDR3 runs 15 residues. In DNA, the CDR3 is TGTGCCTGGAGTTTAGCGGGGGGGCCGGACAATGAGCAGTTCTTC. Translation: CAWSLAGGPDNEQFF.

In this sample, this clone turned up a few times. The chain employs TRBV5-6 and TRBJ1-2; D not certain. The ends were cut back, 3 bases at V and 2 bases at J, with 8 bases in the middle. Germline values: CDR1 SGHDT, CDR2 YYEEEE. There are 13 residues in the CDR3. The CDR3: CASSSTDNYGYTF. Here the CDR3 DNA reads TGTGCCAGCAGCTCAACGGACAACTATGGCTACACCTTC.

The chain is built from TRBV21-1 and TRBJ2-7; the D segment call TRBD2 is taken from the table without a DNA check. TRBV21-1 is labeled a pseudogene. The CDR3 runs 14 residues. As DNA, the CDR3 is TGTGCCAGGGATTGGACTCACAGCTCCTACGAGCAGTACTTC. It specifies CARDWTHSSYEQYF.

This sequence joins TRBV4-3 and TRBJ2-7; 7 bases line up with TRBD1. The CDR3 covers 14 residues. V was pared by 4 bases and J by 3 bases, with 6 bases of the junction left unmatched. Germline CDR1 is LGHNA and CDR2 is YSLEER. The CDR3 sequence is CASSPGQASYEQYF. DNA of the CDR3: TGCGCCAGCAGCCCCGGACAGGCGAGCTACGAGCAGTACTTC.

The V and J genes are TRBV2 and TRBJ2-3; 8 bases agree with TRBD1. The germline V gene encodes CDR1 SNHLY and CDR2 FYNNEI. Trimming cost V 7 bases and J 2 bases; bases outside gene matches: 5. The CDR3 totals 14 residues. This chain's CDR3 is CASTGQGHTDTQYF. The CDR3 DNA follows: TGTGCCAGCACCGGACAGGGACACACAGATACGCAGTATTTT.

The sample holds one count of this clone. This sequence joins TRBV6-1 and TRBJ1-1; D unclear. This CDR3 contains 13 residues. Germline V gene sequence: CDR1 MNHNS, CDR2 SASEGT. V was clipped by 8 bases and J by 7 bases, with 17 bases between them. CDR3 sequence reads: CASASPLESEAFF. The CDR3 DNA follows: TGTGCCAGCGCCAGTCCGCTGGAGAGTGAAGCTTTCTTT.

This clone was observed once. The chain links TRBV28 to TRBJ2-1, with TRBD2 matching 15 bases. The junction had 4 bases not matched to a gene; V was cut back by 11 bases and J by 8 bases. CDR3 length: 13 amino acids. Germline V gene data show CDR1 as MDHEN and CDR2 as SYDVKM. CDR3 in amino acids: CAGGLAGGHEQFF. DNA for the CDR3: TGTGCCGGGGGACTAGCGGGAGGCCATGAGCAGTTCTTC.

The gene calls are TRBV6-1 and TRBJ2-3; perhaps TRBD1 as D (5 bases). V lost 0 bases and J lost 4, with 11 bases in between. This CDR3 spans 15 amino acids. The germline V gene encodes CDR1 MNHNS and CDR2 SASEGT. DNA of the CDR3: TGTGCCAGCAGTGAAGCGAGGTTAGGGGCAGATACGCAGTATTTT. Its translation: CASSEARLGADTQYF.

The chain has TRBV4-1 and TRBJ1-1, with D perhaps TRBD1 (6 bases). Germline-derived CDR1 and CDR2 are MGHRA and YSYEKL. Trimming removed 0 bases from V and 5 bases from J, with 10 bases in between. This CDR3 spans 14 amino acids. CDR3 residues: CASSQEGGRTEAFF. CDR3 in DNA: TGCGCCAGCAGCCAAGAAGGGGGAAGGACTGAAGCTTTCTTT.

DNA of the CDR3: TGTGCCAGCAGCGTTTATCCCGGGACAGGGGACGAGCAGTACTTC. Its translation is CASSVYPGTGDEQYF. The chain links TRBV9 to TRBJ2-7; 10 bases match TRBD1. The CDR3 is made up of 15 amino acids. CDR1 and CDR2 from the germline V gene are SGDLS and YYNGEE. Unmatched junction bases numbered 7, after V lost 2 bases and J lost 5 bases. The full variable domain, rest sourced from reference TRBV9 and TRBJ2-7, is DSGVTQTPKHLITATGQRVTLRCSPRSGDLSVYWYQQSLDQGLQFLIQYYNGEERAKGNILERFSAQQFPDLHSELNLSSLELGDSALYFCASSVYPGTGDEQYFGPGTRLTVT.

The DNA of the CDR3 is TGTGCCAGCAGCACCGCGACAGGGGGCTGGGGTGAAGCTTTCTTT. Its protein is CASSTATGGWGEAFF. V is TRBV5-4 and J is TRBJ1-1; 10 positions agree with TRBD1. The CDR3 runs 15 residues. Germline CDR1 is SGHNT and CDR2 is YYREEE (reference sequence). V lost 4 bases to trimming and J lost 7 bases; unmatched junction nucleotides: 10.

The V and J genes are TRBV11-2 and TRBJ1-2; D unresolved. The V end lost 0 bases, the J end lost 7 bases, and 9 bases lay between the germline ends. Germline V CDR1 and CDR2: SGHAT, FQNNGV. This CDR3 is built from 13 residues. The CDR3 region is CASSLDLVSGYTF. CDR3 bases: TGTGCCAGCAGCTTAGATCTGGTCAGTGGCTACACCTTC.

The genes are TRBV6-5 and TRBJ2-7; D ambiguous. V lost 0 bases and J 2 bases, leaving 8 bases between the germline ends. The length of the CDR3 is 14 residues. Germline CDR1 MNHEY, CDR2 SVGAGI. CDR3 bases: TGTGCCAGCAGTTACTCCAGGCTCCCCTACGAGCAGTACTTC. As protein: CASSYSRLPYEQYF.

This rearrangement joins TRBV19 to TRBJ1-6, with 9 bases lining up with TRBD1. The V gene's germline CDR1 is LNHDA and CDR2 SQIVND (reference sequence). The CDR3 extends over 15 amino acids. Trimming took 6 bases from V and 9 from J; bases not matched to a gene: 9. This CDR3 is CASSHSRDRASPLHF. The CDR3, as DNA: TGTGCCAGTAGCCACAGCCGGGACAGGGCTTCACCCCTCCACTTT.

The chain recombines TRBV19 with TRBJ2-7, with D hard to call. Trimming left V 7 bases short and J 5 bases short, with 12 bases between. Germline values: CDR1 LNHDA, CDR2 SQIVND (reference sequence). The CDR3 sequence is 12 residues long. CDR3 DNA: TGTGCCAGTAAGGCGCCTAGAGACGAGCAGTACTTC. Amino acid sequence: CASKAPRDEQYF.

The rearrangement uses TRBV7-9 and TRBJ2-6, with D unclear. CDR1 SEHNR and CDR2 FQNEAQ come from the germline V gene (reference sequence). Trimming left V 7 bases short and J 8 bases short, with 12 bases between. CDR3 size: 13 residues. CDR3 nucleotide sequence: TGTGCCAGCACCTGGGGTGGATCCAACGTCCTGACTTTC. Its translation: CASTWGGSNVLTF.

This rearrangement joins TRBV5-6 to TRBJ2-7; D perhaps matches TRBD2 (7 bases). Trimming stripped 0 bases from V and 1 base from J, with 11 bases between. Germline lookup yields CDR1 SGHDT and CDR2 YYEEEE. CDR3 length equals 15 residues. CDR3: CASSLAGGASYEQYF. CDR3 DNA: TGTGCCAGCAGCTTGGCGGGGGGCGCGTCCTACGAGCAGTACTTC. Complete variable domain (other parts from reference TRBV5-6 and TRBJ2-7): DAGVTQSPTHLIKTRGQQVTLRCSPKSGHDTVSWYQQALGQGPQFIFQYYEEEERQRGNFPDRFSGHQFPNYSSELNVNALLLGDSALYLCASSLAGGASYEQYFGPGTRLTVT.

The V gene is TRBV27, the J gene TRBJ1-2; D call uncertain. V was pared by 0 bases and J by 2 bases, with 16 bases between. CDR3 length: 17 residues. Germline-derived CDR1 and CDR2 are MNHEY and SMNVEV (reference sequence). The CDR3 sequence is CASSLSALAVWNYGYTF. The CDR3 nucleotides are TGTGCCAGCAGTTTATCGGCCCTAGCGGTGTGGAACTATGGCTACACCTTC.

The rearrangement joins TRBV29-1 to TRBJ2-2, with 13 nucleotides matching TRBD2. The J segment lost 6 bases and the V segment lost 5 bases, leaving 6 bases of the junction unmatched. In germline, CDR1 is SQVTM, CDR2 ANQGSEA. The CDR3 runs 15 residues. CDR3 DNA: TGCAGCGTTAGACTAGCGGGAGGCGATGCCGGGGAGCTGTTTTTT. It codes for CSVRLAGGDAGELFF.

The chain is built from TRBV2 and TRBJ2-7; D might be TRBD1 or TRBD2, each matching 5 bases. V was trimmed by 0 bases and J by 3 bases, leaving 12 bases between them. The CDR3 runs to 15 residues. The germline CDR1 and CDR2 sequences are SNHLY and FYNNEI. Written as DNA, the CDR3 is TGTGCCAGCAGTGAAGCGCCGGGACCCTTCTACGAGCAGTACTTC. It specifies CASSEAPGPFYEQYF. Full variable domain (missing parts from reference TRBV2 and TRBJ2-7): EPEVTQTPSHQVTQMGQEVILRCVPISNHLYFYWYRQILGQKVEFLVSFYNNEISEKSEIFDDQFSVERPDGSNFTLKIRSTKLEDSAMYFCASSEAPGPFYEQYFGPGTRLTVT.

The rearrangement uses TRBV27 and TRBJ2-7; D is possibly TRBD2 (5 bases). Trimming shortened V by 7 bases and J by 1 base, and 17 bases separated the two germline ends. Germline lookup yields CDR1 MNHEY and CDR2 SMNVEV (reference sequence). The CDR3 has 15 residues. CDR3 residues: CASKIASGESYEQYF. CDR3 nucleotide sequence: TGTGCCAGCAAAATAGCAAGCGGAGAATCCTACGAGCAGTACTTC.

The chain links TRBV6-1 to TRBJ2-3; D is unresolved. In germline, CDR1 is MNHNS, CDR2 SASEGT. This CDR3 contains 13 residues. Trimming removed 7 bases at V and 0 bases at J, with 8 bases between. The CDR3 loop reads CASTPASTDTQYF. In DNA form, the CDR3 reads TGTGCCAGCACCCCGGCTAGCACAGATACGCAGTATTTT.

The genes are TRBV29-1 and TRBJ2-5; 13 positions match TRBD2. J was trimmed by 6 bases and V by 6 bases; bases with no gene match: 13. Germline V CDR1 and CDR2: SQVTM, ANQGSEA. CDR3 length: 16 amino acids. CDR3 bases: TGCAGCGTCCACGGACTAGCGGGGGAAGTCTTTCAGACCCAGTACTTC. The encoded protein is CSVHGLAGEVFQTQYF.

The sample holds a few counts of this clone. In nucleotides, the CDR3 is TGCAGCGTGGAGAGGGACTTCACAGATACGCAGTATTTT. The encoded protein is CSVERDFTDTQYF. This chain joins TRBV29-1 and TRBJ2-3; possibly TRBD2 for D (6 bases). CDR3 length: 13 residues. From germline, CDR1 is SQVTM and CDR2 ANQGSEA. V was clipped by 6 bases and J by 2 bases, with 12 bases between them.

V usage is TRBV7-2 and J usage is TRBJ2-7; 11 bases are a match to TRBD2. V lost 5 bases to trimming and J lost 3 bases; unmatched junction nucleotides: 3. The length of the CDR3 is 14 residues. Per the germline V gene, CDR1 is SGHTA and CDR2 is FQGNSA. The CDR3 coding sequence is TGTGCCAGCAGCACCGGGACTAGCGGCTACGAGCAGTACTTC. This sequence encodes CASSTGTSGYEQYF.